The T cell receptor beta chain under discussion was sequenced for a study of cytomegalovirus exposure and HLA in healthy donors (dated by TCRdb to about 2017). In terms of the full investigation: In an earlier analysis of approximately 640 of the donors, around 300 Gb of sequence data and approximately 100 million unique TCR beta sequences from roughly 190 million T cells were reported. Several DR-DQ haplotypes were handled as single units for association and clustering because linkage in the cohort was strong. Rather than using new phenotypic data, the later analysis identified candidate immune exposures from TCR beta sequences and from how often those sequences occurred across donors. Of the approximately 400 genotyped donors, 75% to 85% were placed in the genetic ancestry cluster associated with self-reported Caucasian donors. An earlier analysis of about 620 of the donors applied high-throughput TCR beta sequencing to assess whether each TCR beta V gene segment acted as functional or pseudogenic. The study aimed to test whether cataloging public T cell receptors could reveal signatures of past pathogen exposure. Donor age, sex, ethnicity and CMV serostatus were compiled together with the repertoire data. About 280 gigabases of sequencing data and 70 million to 100 million unique TCR sequences were included in an early release covering about 700 HLA-typed donors. Every discovery cohort repertoire had been produced on one sequencing platform. A later analysis re-examined previously published TCR beta repertoires from 500 to 700 donors and added high-resolution HLA genotyping to investigate patterns of TCR occurrence. Genome-wide SNP genotypes for about 65% of the roughly 670 donors were used in a later genetic analysis, which treated that subset as a discovery cohort. High-throughput TCR immunosequencing, statistical association of individual TCRs with disease status, and machine learning were combined to predict cytomegalovirus infection status. The number of donors typed differed by locus, with roughly 620-630 for A, B, C, DRB1 and DQB1, more than 500 for DQA1, 606 for DPA1, and under 490 for DPB1. On average, about 240,000 unique TCR beta nucleotide sequences were sequenced per donor among some 420 genotyped donors of the cohort, with roughly 18% of those sequences being non-productive. Along with the roughly 610-subject first cohort, a separate validation cohort of approximately 110 different subjects was used. The T cell repertoires of roughly 660 subjects were profiled by immunosequencing and related to cytomegalovirus serostatus. HLA typing covered class I and class II loci at four-digit resolution.

In its sample, this clone was seen once. Its antigen target is currently unknown. Base qualities are not provided; no much larger clone lies one nucleotide away. CDR1 LNHDA and CDR2 SQIVND are derived from the germline V gene (reference sequence). Trimming costs V 7 bases and J 9 bases, and their ends lie 22 bases apart. CDR3 length: 15 amino acids, cysteine to phenylalanine. The entry retains the CDR3 DNA only, 45 bases that are in frame from base 1. The library was prepared using the immunoSEQ multiplex PCR assay. For the multiplex PCR, a mixture combining 60 forward primers for TCR Vbeta segments and 13 reverse primers for TCR Jbeta segments was used. The CDR3 region of rearranged TCR beta genes was amplified from genomic DNA with a multiplex PCR assay. On the Illumina HiSeq System, the amplified TCR beta libraries were sequenced as 87-base-pair reads. Processing in the source paper ran as follows. A later analysis counted some 74 million unique TCR beta chains across the roughly 700 repertoires, and roughly 9.9 million of these chains were shared by at least two donors. A nearest-neighbor algorithm error-corrected the raw reads and collapsed the reads into unique sequences, merging closely related sequences to remove PCR and sequencing errors. CDR3 sequences were aligned to IMGT reference sequences to assign V, D and J gene segments. Each retained sequence needed at least a six-nucleotide match to both a V gene segment and a J gene segment. A rearrangement was called productive if the CDR3 had no stop codons and remained in frame with V and J, and every other rearrangement was called non-productive. CDR3 was defined by IMGT convention, running from the second conserved V-encoded cysteine to the conserved J-encoded phenylalanine. Sequences without an unambiguous match to a single V gene segment were excluded from the earlier analysis of 450 to 650 of the donors. In an earlier analysis of several hundred of the donors, a V segment was called functional when productive rearrangements were above 56.7%, and segregating when the standard deviation between donors exceeded 5%. To diagnose cytomegalovirus status from the catalog of TCR beta chain sequences, a statistical classification framework was built. A later analysis assigned V and J genes by comparing TCR nucleotide sequences with IMGT/GENE-DB human TR gene sequences. Using the TCRdist pipeline, a later analysis assigned CDR3 sequences along with most-parsimonious VDJ recombination scenarios. In a later analysis, each TCR beta chain was defined by its CDR3 amino acid sequence together with its V-gene family, and reads without a unique V-gene family were excluded. To address suspected cross-contamination and a sequencing artifact, a later analysis removed 550 to 750 highly shared, low-generation-probability nucleotide sequences. For each public chain, a later analysis derived a clonal expansion index from normalized ranks of inferred template counts within each repertoire. In a later analysis, generation probabilities were computed using a VDJ recombination model fitted to out-of-frame rearrangements, and the results were checked against IGoR. In a later analysis, hypergeometric tests were used to score TCR-TCR, TCR-HLA and TCR-CMV co-occurrence, with a repertoire-size bias correction applied to TCR pairs. In a later analysis, false discovery rates were estimated by permuting HLA or CMV assignments 20 times. In a later analysis, co-occurring TCRs were grouped using DBSCAN, and TCRdist sequence similarity was added for clustering within HLA-allele-positive subsets. For co-occurrence clustering, repertoires with fewer than 30,000 or more than 120,000 public chains were excluded, along with roughly 5 repertoires with anomalous nucleotide sharing. TCRdb's version of the immuneACCESS table is confined to in-frame rearrangements and falls short of the full clone set. An unresolved V gene accounts for under half of the shortfall where checked; the remainder is of unknown origin. V, J and clone size were drawn from that table, and D and trimming were deduced from the DNA. This sample comprises around 110,000 clones, under 85% of them detected only once. The ten biggest clones cover over 1.5% of the sample.

Study-wide findings and limitations: A later analysis found that HLA-associated TCR beta chains were more clonally expanded and had lower generation probabilities than equally common non-associated chains. A cluster of highly shared sequence variants was judged likely to represent a technical artifact of the sequencing pipeline. In vitro tests confirmed that a few of the cytomegalovirus-associated TCR beta chains recognize cytomegalovirus antigens. According to a later analysis, parvovirus B19, influenza, CMV and Epstein-Barr virus appeared linked to several top co-occurrence clusters. At a false discovery rate of 0.05, a later analysis linked around 15,000 TCR beta sequences to specific HLA alleles. A later analysis found that most CMV-associated TCR beta chains appeared HLA-restricted, with HLA associations seemingly driven largely by CMV exposure. A total of 150 or so TCR beta chains were listed by the study as associated with cytomegalovirus. Because counts were too low, roughly 16 rarely observed V segments, including chromosome 9 orphons, were excluded from the earlier analysis of 500 to 700 of the donors. According to a later genetic analysis, donors in an Asian-associated ancestry cluster had fewer N-insertions in productive TCRs than the approximately 700-donor mean. An earlier analysis of approximately 570 of the donors showed that most TCR beta V segments appeared in productive rearrangements either about 87% or about 30% of the time, which broadly matched IMGT annotations. The only immune exposure information available for the cohort was CMV serostatus. A later genetic analysis associated a missense DCLRE1C variant with V-gene and J-gene trimming of TCR beta chains, and an independent cohort replicated the association. The classifier was reported to diagnose cytomegalovirus status with high specificity and sensitivity in both the original cohort and the validation cohort. Linkage disequilibrium might explain the correlated functional status among segregating V segments, but an unknown experimental factor could not be ruled out. A further reported finding was that TCR beta sequences accurately predicted the HLA-A and HLA-B alleles for most subjects in the first cohort. It was suggested by the authors that the approach could potentially be generalized to other disease states and immunological phenotypes. The cohort was sequenced for TCR beta chains only, and without alpha or paired-chain data the features that could be detected were limited. Sequencing depth was assumed to be roughly uniform across donors in the presence/absence analyses, though that assumption may not hold. Because HLA typing was unavailable for some donors at each locus, only the typed subset was used in association tests. Across donors, most TCR sequences were observed very rarely, whereas some public TCRs were present in many individuals. According to a later analysis, TCR association rates differed among HLA loci, with DRB1 alleles showing the most associated TCRs and HLA-C alleles showing the fewest. When HLA alleles, especially DR and DQ, strongly co-occurred, attributing TCR associations to individual alleles was difficult. Because the 87-base-pair reads could not distinguish some IMGT-functional V segments, including TRBV6-2 and TRBV6-3, those segments were excluded.

In total, about 650 healthy bone marrow donors made up the cohort. Cohort members were all nominally healthy when sampled, although unrecorded immune exposures were likely present. The donor tested CMV seronegative and was one of the 352 seronegative cohort members. A peripheral blood sample was collected from each donor, and TCR beta sequencing was performed on peripheral blood mononuclear cells. The Qiagen DNeasy Blood Extraction Kit was used to extract genomic DNA from the blood cell samples. The rearranged segments are TRBV19 and TRBJ1-5; TRBD1 is a possible D gene, resting on 6 matching bases. Input material: PBMCs. This TCR was sampled from a woman younger than 30 in good health and CMV-seronegative. The nucleotides read TGTGCCAGTACTCCAAATGGGGGGGCGTGGCGGCCCCAGCATTTT. Its translation reads: CASTPNGGAWRPQHF.